This TCR beta chain appears in the sequencing data of a study of T cell repertoires in cytomegalovirus infection. CDR3 length: 16 amino acids. The V and J ends lost 4 bases and 6 bases, in that order; junction bases with no gene match: 9. Germline V gives CDR1 MNHNS, CDR2 SASEGT. TCRdb redid the calling of the reads with MiXCR, one entry per CDR3 protein. The top ten hold about an eighth of the sample, which has about 310,000 distinct CDR3 sequences, approximately 25% seen once. This clonotype was picked up a small number of times. Its antigen is undetermined. This rearrangement joins TRBV6-1 to TRBJ2-1; 10 bases are a match to TRBD2. The sample in question was cultured PBMCs, obtained from culture after CMV antigen stimulation. The sequence was collected from a human donor in good health (CMV status not recorded). Some clones in this sample may be carry-over from other donors' samples. The CDR3 here is CASSGEREGRPNEQFF. DNA of the CDR3: TGTGCCAGCAGTGGCGAGCGGGAGGGCCGTCCCAATGAGCAGTTCTTC.